This TCR beta chain was identified during a study of shared clonotypes between healthy human individuals. Clones were read by immunoSEQ multiplex PCR, and TCRdb kept only the in-frame ones, dropping some. Among about 1.5 million clones listed, 98% were seen once. This CDR3 has 15 residues. The V and J ends lost 2 bases and 3 bases respectively, with 13 bases between them. Germline V gene lookup returns CDR1 MNHNS and CDR2 SASEGT. This clonotype was sampled from a man aged 25-40 years in good health. Material: naive CD4+ T cells sorted from blood. Subset indicated: CD45RA+ positively selected. The chain has TRBV6-1 and TRBJ1-2, with D hard to call. The CDR3 here is CASSEPAWKYYGYTF. For the CDR3, the DNA is TGTGCCAGCAGTGAACCGGCGTGGAAATACTATGGCTACACCTTC.